This TCR beta chain was documented in a study of T cell responses to AZD1222 COVID-19 vaccine. General study points: Spike was spanned by vaccine-associated CD4 TCRs, which were dominant at 160-218 and 743-854. Reportedly, nearly half of unique spike TCRs recognized epitopes outside B.1.351/B.1.1.7 mutations. The donors showed a predominance of white British ancestry and of females, with possible underestimation of clonal diversity.

Notes on this clone: The antigen is undetermined.

Germline V gene sequence: CDR1 MGHDK, CDR2 SYGVNS. The CDR3 is 14 amino acids. V was shortened by 2 bases and J by 3 bases, with 10 bases between the two germline ends. Profiled with immunoSEQ multiplex PCR; TCRdb holds only in-frame clones, not every one. Of approximately 120,000 clones in the sample, around nine tenths were seen once. The input for sequencing was peripheral blood, taken on day 0 of AZD1222 vaccination. V gene TRBV25-1 combines with J gene TRBJ1-2; possible D gene TRBD1, 5 bases. The TCR was taken from an adult in good health. The CDR3 loop is CASSEGDYYYGYTF. The CDR3 nucleotides read TGTGCCAGCAGTGAAGGGGACTACTACTATGGCTACACCTTC.